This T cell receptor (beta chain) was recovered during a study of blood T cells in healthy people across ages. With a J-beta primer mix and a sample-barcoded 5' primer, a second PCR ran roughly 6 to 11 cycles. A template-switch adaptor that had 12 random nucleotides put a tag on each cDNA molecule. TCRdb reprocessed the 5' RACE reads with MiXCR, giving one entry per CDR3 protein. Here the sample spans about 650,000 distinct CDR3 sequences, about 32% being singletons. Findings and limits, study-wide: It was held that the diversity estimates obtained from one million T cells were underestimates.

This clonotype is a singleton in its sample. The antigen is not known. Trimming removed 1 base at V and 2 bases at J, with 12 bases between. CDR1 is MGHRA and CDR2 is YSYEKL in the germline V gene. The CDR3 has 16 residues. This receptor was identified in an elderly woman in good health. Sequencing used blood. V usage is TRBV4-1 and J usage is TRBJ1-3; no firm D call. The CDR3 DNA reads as TGCGCCAGCAGCCAAGCTGGCATAGAAGCTGGAAACACCATATATTTT. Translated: CASSQAGIEAGNTIYF.